The clone carrying this T cell receptor beta chain turned up a few times. This sample was included in a study of blood T cell repertoires in COVID-19. At the level of the study: Material from acute and convalescent COVID-19 was sourced from the United States, Italy and Spain. PBMCs, B-cell-depleted T cells, or T cells provided the cDNA or gDNA that made up the material.

Authors' data handling: Estimation of nucleated cell counts relied on the amplification of reference gene primers. Measured with immunoSEQ multiplex PCR; TCRdb has only the in-frame clones, and not every one. The DNA gave D and trimming, while V, J and clone size come from that table. The sample includes about 230,000 clones, over 75% of them seen just once. This TCR was recovered from a man in his fifties or sixties with COVID-19, enrolled during active disease. Sequences were obtained from peripheral blood.

In DNA, the CDR3 is TGTGCCAGCAGGACAGGGGGCAGCGGCTACACCTTC. Its translation: CASRTGGSGYTF. The chain carries TRBV6-5 and TRBJ1-2, with TRBD1 matching 10 bases. V was clipped by 6 bases and J by 8 bases; unmatched bases: 3. Germline lookup yields CDR1 MNHEY and CDR2 SVGAGI. The CDR3 contains 12 residues.